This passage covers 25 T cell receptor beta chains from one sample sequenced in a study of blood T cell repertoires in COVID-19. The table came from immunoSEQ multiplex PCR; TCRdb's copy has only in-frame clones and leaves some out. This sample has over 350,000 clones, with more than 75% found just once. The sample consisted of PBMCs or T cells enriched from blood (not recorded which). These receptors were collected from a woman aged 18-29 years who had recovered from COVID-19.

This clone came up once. CDR3 residues: CASSIGRGRNTGELFF. In DNA form, the CDR3 reads TGTGCCAGTAGTATAGGCAGGGGGCGCAACACCGGGGAGCTGTTTTTT. The chain couples TRBV19 to TRBJ2-2; the match to TRBD1 covers 8 bases. V lost 1 base, J lost 2 bases, and 3 bases stayed unmatched. This CDR3 is built from 16 residues. Germline-derived CDR1 and CDR2 are LNHDA and SQIVND (reference sequence).

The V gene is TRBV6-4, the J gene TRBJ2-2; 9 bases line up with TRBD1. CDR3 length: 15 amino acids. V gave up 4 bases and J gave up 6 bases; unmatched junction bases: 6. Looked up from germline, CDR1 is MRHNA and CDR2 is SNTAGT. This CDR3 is CASSGAQGAAGELFF. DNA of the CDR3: TGTGCCAGCAGTGGCGCACAGGGGGCCGCCGGGGAGCTGTTTTTT.

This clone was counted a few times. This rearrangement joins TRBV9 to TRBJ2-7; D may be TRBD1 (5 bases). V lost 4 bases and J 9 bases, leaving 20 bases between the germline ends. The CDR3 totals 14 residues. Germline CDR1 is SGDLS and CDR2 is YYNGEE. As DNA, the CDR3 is TGTGCCAGCAGCCCTTTCGACAGCATAAGAGGGCAGTACTTC. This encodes CASSPFDSIRGQYF.

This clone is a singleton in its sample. CDR3: CASSQAKWGGIGYTF. CDR3 nucleotides: TGCGCCAGCAGCCAAGCGAAGTGGGGCGGCATTGGCTACACCTTC. This sequence joins TRBV4-3 and TRBJ1-2; D might be TRBD1 (5 bases). Germline CDR1 reads LGHNA; CDR2 reads YSLEER. Trimming left V 1 base short and J 7 bases short, with 16 bases between. The CDR3 contains 15 residues.

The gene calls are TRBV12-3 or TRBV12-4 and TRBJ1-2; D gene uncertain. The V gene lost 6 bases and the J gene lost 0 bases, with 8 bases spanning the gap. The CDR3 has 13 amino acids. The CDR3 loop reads CASSSSTNYGYTF. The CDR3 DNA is TGTGCCAGCAGCTCGTCTACTAACTATGGCTACACCTTC.

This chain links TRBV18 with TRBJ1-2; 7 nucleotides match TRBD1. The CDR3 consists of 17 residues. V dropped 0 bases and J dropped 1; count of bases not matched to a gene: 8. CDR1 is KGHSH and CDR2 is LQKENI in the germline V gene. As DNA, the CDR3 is TGTGCCAGCTCACCACCTAATAGACAGGGCATTAACTATGGCTACACCTTC. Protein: CASSPPNRQGINYGYTF.

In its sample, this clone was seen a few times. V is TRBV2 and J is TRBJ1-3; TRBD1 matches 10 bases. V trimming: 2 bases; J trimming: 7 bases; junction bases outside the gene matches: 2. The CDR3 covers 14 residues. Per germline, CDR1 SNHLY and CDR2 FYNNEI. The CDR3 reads CASSEMGQGNTIYF. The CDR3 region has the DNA TGTGCCAGCAGTGAAATGGGACAGGGGAACACCATATATTTT.

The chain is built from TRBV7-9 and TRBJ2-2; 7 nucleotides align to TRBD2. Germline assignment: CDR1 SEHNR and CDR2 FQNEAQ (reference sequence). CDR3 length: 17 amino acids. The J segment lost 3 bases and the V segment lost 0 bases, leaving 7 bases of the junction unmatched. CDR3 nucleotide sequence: TGTGCCAGCAGCTTAGCGTGGGAGGGCCGGGACACCGGGGAGCTGTTTTTT. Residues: CASSLAWEGRDTGELFF.

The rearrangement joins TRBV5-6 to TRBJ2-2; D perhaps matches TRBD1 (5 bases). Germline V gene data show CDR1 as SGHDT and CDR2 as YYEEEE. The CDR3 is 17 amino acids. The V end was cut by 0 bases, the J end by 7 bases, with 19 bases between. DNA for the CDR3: TGTGCCAGCAGCTTGGTCTTGAAGGGGTACGGGCGCGGGGAGCTGTTTTTT. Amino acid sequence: CASSLVLKGYGRGELFF.

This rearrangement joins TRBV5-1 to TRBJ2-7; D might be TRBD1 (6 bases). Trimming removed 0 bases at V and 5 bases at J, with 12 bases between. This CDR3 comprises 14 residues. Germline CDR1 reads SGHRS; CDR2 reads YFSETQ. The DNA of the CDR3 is TGCGCCAGCAGCTTGGTAGCAGGGGACCACGAGCAGTACTTC. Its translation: CASSLVAGDHEQYF.

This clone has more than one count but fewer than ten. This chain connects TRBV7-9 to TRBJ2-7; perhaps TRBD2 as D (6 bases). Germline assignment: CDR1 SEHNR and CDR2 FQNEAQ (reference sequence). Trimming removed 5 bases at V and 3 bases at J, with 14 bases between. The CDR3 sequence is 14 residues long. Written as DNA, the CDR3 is TGTGCCAGCAGCCGGAGGGACGGACGCTACGAGCAGTACTTC. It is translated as CASSRRDGRYEQYF. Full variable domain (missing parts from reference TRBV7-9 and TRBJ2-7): DTGVSQNPRHKITKRGQNVTFRCDPISEHNRLYWYRQTLGQGPEFLTYFQNEAQLEKSRLLSDRFSAERPKGSFSTLEIQRTEQGDSAMYLCASSRRDGRYEQYFGPGTRLTVT.

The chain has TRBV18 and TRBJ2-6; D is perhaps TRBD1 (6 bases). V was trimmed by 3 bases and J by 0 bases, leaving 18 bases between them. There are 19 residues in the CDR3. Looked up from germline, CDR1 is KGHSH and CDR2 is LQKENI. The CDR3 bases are TGTGCCAGCTCACCCCGGCTCTCTACAGGGAGCTCTGGGGCCAACGTCCTGACTTTC. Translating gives CASSPRLSTGSSGANVLTF. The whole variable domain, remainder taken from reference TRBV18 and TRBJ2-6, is NAGVMQNPRHLVRRRGQEARLRCSPMKGHSHVYWYRQLPEEGLKFMVYLQKENIIDESGMPKERFSAEFPKEGPSILRIQQVVRGDSAAYFCASSPRLSTGSSGANVLTFGAGSRLTVL.

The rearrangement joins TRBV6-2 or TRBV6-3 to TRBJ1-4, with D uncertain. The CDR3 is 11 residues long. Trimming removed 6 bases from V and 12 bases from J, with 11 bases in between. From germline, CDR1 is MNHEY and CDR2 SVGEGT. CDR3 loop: CASSQTEELFF. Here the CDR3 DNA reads TGTGCCAGCAGCCAGACGGAGGAACTGTTTTTT.

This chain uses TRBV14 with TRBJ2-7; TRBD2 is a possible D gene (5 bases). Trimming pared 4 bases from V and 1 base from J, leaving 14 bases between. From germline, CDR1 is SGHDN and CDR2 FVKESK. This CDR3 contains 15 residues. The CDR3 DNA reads TGTGCCAGCAGCCTGGACTGGAGCTCGTCCTACGAGCAGTACTTC. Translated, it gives CASSLDWSSSYEQYF.

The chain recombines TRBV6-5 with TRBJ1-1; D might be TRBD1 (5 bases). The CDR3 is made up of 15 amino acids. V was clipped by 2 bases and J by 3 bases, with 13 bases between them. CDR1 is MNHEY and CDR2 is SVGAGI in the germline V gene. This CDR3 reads CASSYDSSADTEAFF. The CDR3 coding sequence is TGTGCCAGCAGTTACGACAGCAGTGCCGACACTGAAGCTTTCTTT.

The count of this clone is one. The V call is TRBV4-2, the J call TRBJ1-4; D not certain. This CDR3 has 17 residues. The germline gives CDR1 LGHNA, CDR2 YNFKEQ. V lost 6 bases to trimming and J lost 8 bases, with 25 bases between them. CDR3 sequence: CASSPEVFSRPGEKLFF. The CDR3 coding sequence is TGTGCCAGCAGTCCAGAGGTTTTTAGTCGCCCGGGGGAAAAACTGTTTTTT.

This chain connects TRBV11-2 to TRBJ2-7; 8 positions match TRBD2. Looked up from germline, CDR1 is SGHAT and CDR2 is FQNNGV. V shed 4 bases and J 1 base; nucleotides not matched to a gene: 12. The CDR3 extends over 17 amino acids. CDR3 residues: CASSSRLARDPSYEQYF. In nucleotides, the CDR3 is TGTGCCAGCAGCTCCAGACTAGCGCGGGACCCTTCCTACGAGCAGTACTTC.

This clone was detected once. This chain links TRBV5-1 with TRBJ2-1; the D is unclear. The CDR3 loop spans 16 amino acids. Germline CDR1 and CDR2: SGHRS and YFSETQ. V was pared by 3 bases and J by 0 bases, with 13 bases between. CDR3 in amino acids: CASSSSKWSSYNEQFF. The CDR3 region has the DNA TGCGCCAGCAGCTCCTCAAAATGGAGCTCCTACAATGAGCAGTTCTTC.

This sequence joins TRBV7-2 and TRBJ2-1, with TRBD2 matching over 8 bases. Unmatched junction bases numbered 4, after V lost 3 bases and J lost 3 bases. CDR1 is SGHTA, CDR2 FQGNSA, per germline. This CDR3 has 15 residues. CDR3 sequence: CASSFERGSYNEQFF. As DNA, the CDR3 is TGTGCCAGCAGCTTCGAGCGGGGGAGCTACAATGAGCAGTTCTTC.

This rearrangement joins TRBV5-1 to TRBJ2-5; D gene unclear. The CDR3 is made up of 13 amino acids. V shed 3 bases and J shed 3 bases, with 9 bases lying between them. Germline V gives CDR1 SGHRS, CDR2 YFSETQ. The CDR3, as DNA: TGCGCCAGCAGCTACTACACGAAAGAGACCCAGTACTTC. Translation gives CASSYYTKETQYF. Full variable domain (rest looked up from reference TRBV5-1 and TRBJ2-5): KAGVTQTPRYLIKTRGQQVTLSCSPISGHRSVSWYQQTPGQGLQFLFEYFSETQRNKGNFPGRFSGRQFSNSRSEMNVSTLELGDSALYLCASSYYTKETQYFGPGTRLLVL.

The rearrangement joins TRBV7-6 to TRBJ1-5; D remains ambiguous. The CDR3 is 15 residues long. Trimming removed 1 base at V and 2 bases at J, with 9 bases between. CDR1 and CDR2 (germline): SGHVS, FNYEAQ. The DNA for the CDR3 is TGTGCCAGCAGCTTAGGAGAGGTTGGCAATCAGCCCCAGCATTTT. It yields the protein CASSLGEVGNQPQHF.

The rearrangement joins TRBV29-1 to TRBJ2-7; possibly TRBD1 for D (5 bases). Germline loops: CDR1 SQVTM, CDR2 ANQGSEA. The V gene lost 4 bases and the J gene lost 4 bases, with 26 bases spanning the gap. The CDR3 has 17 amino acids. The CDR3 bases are TGCAGCGTTGCGGCAGGGCTAACGACCGCAAACCTTTACGAGCAGTACTTC. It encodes CSVAAGLTTANLYEQYF.

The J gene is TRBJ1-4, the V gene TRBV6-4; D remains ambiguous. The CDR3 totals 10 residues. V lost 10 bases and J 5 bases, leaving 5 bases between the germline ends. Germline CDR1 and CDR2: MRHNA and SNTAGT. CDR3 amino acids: CAKSNEKLFF. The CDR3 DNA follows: TGTGCCAAATCAAATGAAAAACTGTTTTTT.

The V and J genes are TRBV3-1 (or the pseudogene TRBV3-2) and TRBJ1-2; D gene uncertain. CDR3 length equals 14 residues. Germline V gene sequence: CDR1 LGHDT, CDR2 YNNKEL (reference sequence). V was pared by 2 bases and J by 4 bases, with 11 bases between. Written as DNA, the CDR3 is TGTGCCAGCAGCCAACTAGCTGGCAGCTATGGCTACACCTTC. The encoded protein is CASSQLAGSYGYTF.

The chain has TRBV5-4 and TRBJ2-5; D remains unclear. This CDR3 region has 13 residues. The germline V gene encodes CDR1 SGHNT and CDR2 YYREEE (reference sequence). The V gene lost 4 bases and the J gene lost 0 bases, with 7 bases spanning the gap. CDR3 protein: CASSPGYQETQYF. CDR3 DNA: TGTGCCAGCAGCCCGGGTTACCAAGAGACCCAGTACTTC.